The T cell receptor (beta chain) described here comes from a study of T cells in Graves' hyperthyroidism and ophthalmopathy. General study findings and limits: The model forecast ophthalmopathy, anticipating it by a median about six months before onset.

The CDR3 is made up of 15 amino acids. Per germline, CDR1 SGHVS and CDR2 FQNEAQ. V lost 2 bases and J lost 9, with 19 bases in between. Amplification of TCR beta CDR3 regions was performed using RNA transcripts as template. HTBI primers were the set used in a first-round RT-PCR of the TCR CDR3. TCRdb used MiXCR to reprocess the multiplex PCR reads, holding one entry per CDR3 protein. The data contain around 580,000 distinct CDR3 sequences, approximately 44% of them singletons. This clonotype has only one observation. What it binds is not known. Absent ophthalmopathy progression within 18 months defined stable Graves' hyperthyroidism.

This sequence was found in a woman aged 18 to 35 with Graves' hyperthyroidism. V gene TRBV7-8 combines with J gene TRBJ2-5; D ambiguous. Sequencing input: peripheral blood or thyroid tissue (not recorded which). CDR3 protein: CASSLSDGSNQPQYF. Here the CDR3 DNA reads TGTGCCAGCAGCTTATCGGACGGTAGCAATCAGCCCCAGTACTTC.